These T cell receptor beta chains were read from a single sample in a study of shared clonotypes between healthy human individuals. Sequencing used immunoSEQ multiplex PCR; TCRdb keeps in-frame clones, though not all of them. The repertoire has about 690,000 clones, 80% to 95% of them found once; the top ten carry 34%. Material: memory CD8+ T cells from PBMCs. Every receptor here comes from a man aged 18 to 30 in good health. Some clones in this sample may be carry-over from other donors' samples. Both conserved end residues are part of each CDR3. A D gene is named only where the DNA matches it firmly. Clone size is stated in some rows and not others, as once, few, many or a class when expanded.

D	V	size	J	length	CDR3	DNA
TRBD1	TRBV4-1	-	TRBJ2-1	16	CASSPSTGGVHNEQFF	TGCGCCAGCAGCCCATCGACAGGGGGCGTCCACAATGAGCAGTTCTTC
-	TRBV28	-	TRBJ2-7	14	CASRPDEGAYEQYF	TGTGCCAGCAGACCCGACGAGGGGGCCTACGAGCAGTACTTC
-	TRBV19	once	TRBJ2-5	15	CASSIAPYLQETQYF	TGTGCCAGTAGTATAGCACCCTATTTACAAGAGACCCAGTACTTC
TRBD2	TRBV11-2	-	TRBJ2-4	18	CASSTLGGGLTNKNIQYF	TGTGCCAGCAGCACGCTGGGGGGGGGACTGACAAACAAAAACATTCAGTACTTC
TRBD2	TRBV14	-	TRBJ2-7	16	CASSPYFAGDPYEQYF	TGTGCCAGCAGCCCCTATTTCGCGGGAGACCCCTACGAGCAGTACTTC
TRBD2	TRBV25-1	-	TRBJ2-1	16	CASSDGSSGRENEQFF	TGTGCCAGCAGTGACGGGAGTAGCGGGAGGGAGAATGAGCAGTTCTTC
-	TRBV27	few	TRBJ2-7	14	CASSLFGGVYEQYF	TGTGCCAGCAGCCTGTTCGGGGGCGTTTACGAGCAGTACTTC
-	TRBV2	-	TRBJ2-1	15	CASSEARVAWDEQFF	TGTGCCAGCAGTGAAGCGCGGGTTGCATGGGATGAGCAGTTCTTC
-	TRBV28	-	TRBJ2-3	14	CASSGGGSTDTQYF	TGTGCCAGCTCAGGGGGAGGTAGCACAGATACGCAGTATTTT
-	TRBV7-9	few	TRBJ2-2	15	CASSFQGWNTGELFF	TGTGCCAGCAGCTTTCAGGGATGGAACACCGGGGAGCTGTTTTTT
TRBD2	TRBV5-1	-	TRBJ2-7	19	CASSLTPLDRTSGTYEQYF	TGCGCCAGCAGCTTGACGCCACTAGACCGGACTAGCGGTACCTACGAGCAGTACTTC
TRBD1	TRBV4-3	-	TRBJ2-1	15	CASSPRTGTYNEQFF	TGCGCCAGCAGCCCTCGGACAGGAACCTACAATGAGCAGTTCTTC
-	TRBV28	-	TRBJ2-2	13	CASSDPRTGELFF	TGTGCCAGCAGCGACCCGCGCACCGGGGAGCTGTTTTTT
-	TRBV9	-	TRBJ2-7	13	CASSVGFVGEQYF	TGTGCCAGCAGCGTAGGGTTTGTAGGCGAGCAGTACTTC
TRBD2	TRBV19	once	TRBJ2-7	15	CASSATRGLADEQYF	TGTGCCAGTAGTGCCACCCGAGGACTAGCAGACGAGCAGTACTTC
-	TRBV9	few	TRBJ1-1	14	CASSAGGDSPEAFF	TGTGCCAGCAGCGCGGGGGGGGATTCCCCTGAAGCTTTCTTT
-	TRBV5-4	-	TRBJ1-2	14	CASSSDSRFYGYTF	TGTGCCAGCAGCTCCGACTCCCGCTTTTATGGCTACACCTTC
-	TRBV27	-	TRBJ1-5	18	CASSYTFLGRDFNQPQHF	TGTGCCAGCAGCTATACGTTTTTAGGCAGGGACTTCAATCAGCCCCAGCATTTT
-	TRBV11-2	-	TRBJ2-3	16	CASSLGPKILLDTQYF	TGTGCCAGCAGCTTAGGACCTAAAATCCTTCTTGATACGCAGTATTTT
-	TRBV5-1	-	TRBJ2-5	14	CASSLWYQAEGQYF	TGCGCCAGCAGCTTGTGGTATCAGGCTGAAGGCCAGTACTTC
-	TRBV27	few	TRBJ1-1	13	CASSLGRATEAFF	TGTGCCAGCAGTTTAGGCAGAGCCACTGAAGCTTTCTTT
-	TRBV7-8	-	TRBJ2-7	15	CASSLLEQGRYEQYF	TGTGCCAGCAGCTTATTGGAACAGGGGAGGTACGAGCAGTACTTC
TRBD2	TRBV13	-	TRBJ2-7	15	CASSPLGTSGYEQYF	TGTGCCAGCAGCCCCCTCGGGACTAGCGGCTACGAGCAGTACTTC
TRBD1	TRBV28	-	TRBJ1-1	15	CASSLEPGQGVEAFF	TGTGCCAGCAGCCTGGAACCGGGACAGGGGGTGGAAGCTTTCTTT
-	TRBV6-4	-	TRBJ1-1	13	CASSDRTGTEAFF	TGTGCCAGCAGTGACCGGACCGGCACTGAAGCTTTCTTT
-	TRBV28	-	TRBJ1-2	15	CASSFKRRVFDGYTF	TGTGCCAGCAGTTTCAAACGGAGGGTGTTCGATGGCTACACCTTC
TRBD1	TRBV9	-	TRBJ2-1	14	CASSDGQVVNEQFF	TGTGCCAGCAGCGACGGACAGGTTGTTAATGAGCAGTTCTTC
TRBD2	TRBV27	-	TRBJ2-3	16	CASSFTLAHGTDTQYF	TGTGCCAGCAGTTTCACACTAGCGCACGGCACAGATACGCAGTATTTT
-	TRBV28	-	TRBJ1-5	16	CASSYYSLYSNQPQHF	TGTGCCAGCAGTTATTACAGCCTTTATAGCAATCAGCCCCAGCATTTT
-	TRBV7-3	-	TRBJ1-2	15	CASSPVGGQSYGYTF	TGTGCCAGCAGCCCGGTTGGCGGACAGAGCTATGGCTACACCTTC
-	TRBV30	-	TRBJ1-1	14	CAWSPPGAGTEAFF	TGTGCCTGGAGTCCCCCGGGGGCAGGGACTGAAGCTTTCTTT